This T cell receptor (beta chain) was profiled in a study of blood T cell repertoires in COVID-19 (dated by TCRdb to 2018 to 2020). Turning to the overall study: Samples covering the acute and convalescent phases of COVID-19 were provided by collaborators in the United States, Italy and Spain. Where HLA class I and class II types were available, the types were taken from metadata supplied by the sample provider, not from assay-based typing. The dataset comprised deeply sampled blood TCRbeta repertoires from subjects exposed to, actively infected with, or recovered from COVID-19. The sample metadata nearly always contained a de-identified subject ID, COVID-19 status, age in years and sex. The samples were drawn from two sources: the first 160 participants of the ongoing ImmuneRACE study, and 1,200 or so subjects contributed by 6 global collaborators. The prospective study material was composed of cDNA or gDNA derived from T cells, B-cell-depleted T cells, or PBMCs. The repertoires were released in a freely available public database meant as a resource for research on the immune response to SARS-CoV-2.

TCRbeta CDR3 regions were amplified from genomic DNA by means of the immunoSEQ Assay, a bias-controlled multiplex PCR. The authors' analysis ran thus. The number of nucleated cells in each sample was estimated from the amplification of reference gene primers within the assay. To quantify the absolute abundance of each unique TCRbeta CDR3 rearrangement, sequence reads were collapsed and filtered. For each sample, productive Simpson clonality was calculated as the square root of Simpson's diversity index over productive rearrangements. TCRdb took over this immuneACCESS table, retaining in-frame rearrangements with V and J assigned. Such tables are incomplete; in checked studies, under half of the missing clones stem from an unresolved V gene, and the remainder is unexplained. V, J and clone size reflect that table, while D and trimming were determined from the DNA. The sample table contains roughly 160,000 clones; only one count was recorded for roughly 87% of them. Clones ranked in the top ten supply over 7% of the sample.

Worth noting for this clone: This clone's antigen is unknown. Per-base qualities were not stored, and no clone one base away is much larger.

General conclusions and limits of the study: The quantity of clinical and demographic metadata differed by source and by participant and was supplied without curation.

Germline trimming amounts to 5 bases on V and 2 bases on J, with 5 as the count of junction bases outside the gene matches. CDR1 and CDR2 are read off the germline V gene (reference sequence) as SEHNR and FQNEAQ. CDR3 length: 14 amino acids, cysteine to phenylalanine. CDR3 DNA only is kept here, 42 bases in frame from base 1. In the prospective study, participants were about 18 to 100 years old, resided in 24 geographic areas of the United States, and were enrolled through a virtual design. Cohort assignment in the prospective study relied on participant-reported clinical history from a screening survey and a study questionnaire. Recovered participants in ImmuneRACE Cohort 3 were defined as having two consecutive negative NP/OP PCR tests, clearance from a healthcare professional, or resolution of symptoms. Mobile phlebotomists in the prospective study collected whole blood, serum and a nasopharyngeal or oropharyngeal swab from every participant. Additional blood draws and questionnaires over an approximately two-month period could optionally be provided by prospective study participants. Before DNA extraction, prospective study blood samples were shipped either frozen or at room temperature.

The sample comprised PBMCs or T cells enriched from blood (not recorded which). This sequence was found in a woman in her forties or fifties who had recovered from COVID-19. The V and J genes are TRBV7-9 and TRBJ1-2; 7 bases in the middle match TRBD1. The CDR3 has the sequence CASSLDRANYGYTF. At the DNA level, the sequence is TGTGCCAGCAGCCTCGACAGGGCGAACTATGGCTACACCTTC.